This TCR beta chain was retrieved from a study of T cell responses to AZD1222 COVID-19 vaccine. Overall study findings and caveats: CD4 TCRs covered the whole spike, strongest at regions 160-218 and 743-854. Clonal diversity was possibly underestimated; the donors were predominantly white British and more often female. At baseline, just 6 or 7 AZD1222 recipients tested seropositive.

Data came from immunoSEQ multiplex PCR; TCRdb stores just in-frame clones and leaves some out. The repertoire has some 99,000 clones, 65% to 85% of them found once; the top ten carry over 12%. In regard to this clone: What it recognizes is unknown.

CDR1 is MRHNA and CDR2 is SNTAGT in the germline V gene. This CDR3 is built from 14 residues. V dropped 3 bases and J dropped 4 bases, with 10 bases sitting between them. This receptor was obtained from an adult who received the AZD1222 COVID-19 vaccine. J is TRBJ1-5 and V is TRBV6-4; D call uncertain. The source was peripheral blood, collected 28 days after the second AZD1222 dose. The CDR3: CASSEGGGNQPQHF. The CDR3 bases are TGTGCCAGCAGTGAGGGAGGAGGGAATCAGCCCCAGCATTTT.